Listed below are T cell receptor beta chains from one sample, sequenced in a study of T cell changes during pregnancy in multiple sclerosis. Some clones are missing from TCRdb's copy, which holds only in-frame ones; the method was immunoSEQ multiplex PCR. The sample yields almost 20,000 clones, approximately 91% seen once. Sequenced material: CD8+ T cells from peripheral blood mononuclear cells, taken after pregnancy. Receptors were obtained from a female donor in good health, enrolled as a control in a pregnancy study. The CDR3 runs from the conserved cysteine through the conserved F or W. A D gene is named only where the DNA matches it firmly. Not every row has a clone size; where given, it reads once, few, many or a size class.

J gene: TRBJ1-3
D gene: .
CDR3 length: 15
clone size: .
V gene: TRBV30
CDR3 DNA: TGTGCCTGGAGTGTAGATCCGGGATCTGGAAACACCATATATTTT
CDR3 protein: CAWSVDPGSGNTIYF

J gene: TRBJ1-5
D gene: .
CDR3 length: 15
clone size: few
V gene: TRBV27
CDR3 DNA: TGTGCCAGCAGCCGCGGGCCTATTAGCAATCAGCCCCAGCATTTT
CDR3 protein: CASSRGPISNQPQHF

J gene: TRBJ2-4
D gene: TRBD2
CDR3 length: 16
clone size: .
V gene: TRBV7-9
CDR3 DNA: TGTGCCGGCAGCTCCCCGGTAGCGGGGGCGAAAAACATTCAGTACTTC
CDR3 protein: CAGSSPVAGAKNIQYF

J gene: TRBJ2-7
D gene: .
CDR3 length: 17
clone size: .
V gene: TRBV4-1
CDR3 DNA: TGCGCCAGCAGCCAAGATGTGACCGGAAGGGGGGGAAACGAGCAGTACTTC
CDR3 protein: CASSQDVTGRGGNEQYF

J gene: TRBJ2-3
D gene: .
CDR3 length: 15
clone size: once
V gene: TRBV2
CDR3 DNA: TGTGCCAGCAGTGAAGACGGGGGAGAGGCAGATACGCAGTATTTT
CDR3 protein: CASSEDGGEADTQYF

J gene: TRBJ1-2
D gene: .
CDR3 length: 14
clone size: .
V gene: TRBV19
CDR3 DNA: TGTGCCAGTAGTATAGGGGGAGGGACCTATGGCTACACCTTC
CDR3 protein: CASSIGGGTYGYTF

J gene: TRBJ2-3
D gene: .
CDR3 length: 16
clone size: .
V gene: TRBV5-6
CDR3 DNA: TGTGCCAGCAGCTTTTTAGCGGAACTAAGCACAGATACGCAGTATTTT
CDR3 protein: CASSFLAELSTDTQYF

J gene: TRBJ2-3
D gene: .
CDR3 length: 15
clone size: .
V gene: TRBV7-2
CDR3 DNA: TGTGCCAGCAGCCAACAGGGAGGGTACACAGATACGCAGTATTTT
CDR3 protein: CASSQQGGYTDTQYF

J gene: TRBJ1-2
D gene: .
CDR3 length: 15
clone size: .
V gene: TRBV7-9
CDR3 DNA: TGTGCCAGCAGCCTCTCCGGGACACCTTTCTATGGCTACACCTTC
CDR3 protein: CASSLSGTPFYGYTF

J gene: TRBJ1-3
D gene: .
CDR3 length: 17
clone size: .
V gene: TRBV5-6
CDR3 DNA: TGTGCCAGCAGCCTCCTGATGGACACCGACTCTGGAAACACCATATATTTT
CDR3 protein: CASSLLMDTDSGNTIYF

J gene: TRBJ2-5
D gene: .
CDR3 length: 14
clone size: .
V gene: TRBV6-4
CDR3 DNA: TGTGCCACCAGTCCAACAGGGACCCAAGAGACCCAGTACTTC
CDR3 protein: CATSPTGTQETQYF

J gene: TRBJ1-1
D gene: TRBD1
CDR3 length: 14
clone size: .
V gene: TRBV4-1
CDR3 DNA: TGCGCCAGCAGCCACGGGACAGGGATCGGGGAAGCTTTCTTT
CDR3 protein: CASSHGTGIGEAFF

J gene: TRBJ2-1
D gene: TRBD2
CDR3 length: 16
clone size: .
V gene: TRBV7-8
CDR3 DNA: TGTGCCAGCAGCTCCCCCCAGCGGGAGGTCTACAATGAGCAGTTCTTC
CDR3 protein: CASSSPQREVYNEQFF

J gene: TRBJ1-3
D gene: .
CDR3 length: 16
clone size: .
V gene: TRBV7-9
CDR3 DNA: TGTGCCAGCAGCTTAGTCCGACAGAGATCTGGAAACACCATATATTTT
CDR3 protein: CASSLVRQRSGNTIYF

J gene: TRBJ2-2
D gene: .
CDR3 length: 18
clone size: once
V gene: TRBV7-7
CDR3 DNA: TGTGCTAGCAGCTTAGGAACTATCGCAGGACAGAACACCGGGGAGCTGTTTTTT
CDR3 protein: CASSLGTIAGQNTGELFF

J gene: TRBJ2-7
D gene: TRBD2
CDR3 length: 16
clone size: .
V gene: TRBV5-1
CDR3 DNA: TGCGCCAGCAGCTTGGCCGATAGCGGGGGTGACTACGAGCAGTACTTC
CDR3 protein: CASSLADSGGDYEQYF

J gene: TRBJ2-3
D gene: TRBD1
CDR3 length: 17
clone size: .
V gene: TRBV18
CDR3 DNA: TGTGCCAGCTCACCCATGGGGGACAGCCCAACGATGGATACGCAGTATTTT
CDR3 protein: CASSPMGDSPTMDTQYF

J gene: TRBJ1-1
D gene: .
CDR3 length: 13
clone size: .
V gene: TRBV27
CDR3 DNA: TGTGCCAGCAGTTCGGACACCCACACTGAAGCTTTCTTT
CDR3 protein: CASSSDTHTEAFF

J gene: TRBJ1-2
D gene: TRBD1
CDR3 length: 14
clone size: .
V gene: TRBV6-5
CDR3 DNA: TGTGCCAGCTCACGCGGCAGGGGGCTCGGTGGCTACACCTTC
CDR3 protein: CASSRGRGLGGYTF

J gene: TRBJ1-6
D gene: .
CDR3 length: 15
clone size: .
V gene: TRBV19
CDR3 DNA: TGTGCCAGTAGTATTCAGGGCGCCTATAATTCACCCCTCCACTTT
CDR3 protein: CASSIQGAYNSPLHF